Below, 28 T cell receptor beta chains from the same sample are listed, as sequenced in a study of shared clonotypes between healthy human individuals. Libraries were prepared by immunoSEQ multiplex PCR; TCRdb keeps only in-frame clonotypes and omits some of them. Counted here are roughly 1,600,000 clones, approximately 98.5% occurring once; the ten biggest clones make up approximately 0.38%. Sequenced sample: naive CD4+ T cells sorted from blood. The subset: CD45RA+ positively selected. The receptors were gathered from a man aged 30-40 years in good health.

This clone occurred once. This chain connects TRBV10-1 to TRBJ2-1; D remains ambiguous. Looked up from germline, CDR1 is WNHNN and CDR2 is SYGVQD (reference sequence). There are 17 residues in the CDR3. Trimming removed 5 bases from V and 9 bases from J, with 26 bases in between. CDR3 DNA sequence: TGCGCCAGCAGTAGAGATCTCCTAGACTCCCAACCAGTTGAGCAGTTCTTC. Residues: CASSRDLLDSQPVEQFF.

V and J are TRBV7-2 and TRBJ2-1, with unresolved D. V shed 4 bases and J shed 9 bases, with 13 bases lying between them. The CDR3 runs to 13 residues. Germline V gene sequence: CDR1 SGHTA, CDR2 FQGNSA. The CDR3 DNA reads TGTGCCAGCAGCTCCCGTGATTTAGGTGAGCAGTTCTTC. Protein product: CASSSRDLGEQFF.

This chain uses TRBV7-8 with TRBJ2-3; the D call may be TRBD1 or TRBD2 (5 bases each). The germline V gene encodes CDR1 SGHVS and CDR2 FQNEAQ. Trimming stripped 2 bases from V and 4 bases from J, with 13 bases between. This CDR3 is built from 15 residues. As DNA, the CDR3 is TGTGCCAGCAGCTTAACCGGGACCGCACCAGATACGCAGTATTTT. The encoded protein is CASSLTGTAPDTQYF.

CDR3 DNA sequence: TGTGCCAGCAGCTTACGCATGACTAGCGGCTCCTACGAGCAGTACTTC. It translates to CASSLRMTSGSYEQYF. The chain carries TRBV7-7 and TRBJ2-7, with 9 nucleotides matching TRBD2. The V segment lost 2 bases and the J segment 0 bases; nucleotides outside the gene matches: 5. The length of the CDR3 is 16 residues. Germline-derived CDR1 and CDR2 are SSHAT and FNYEAQ (reference sequence).

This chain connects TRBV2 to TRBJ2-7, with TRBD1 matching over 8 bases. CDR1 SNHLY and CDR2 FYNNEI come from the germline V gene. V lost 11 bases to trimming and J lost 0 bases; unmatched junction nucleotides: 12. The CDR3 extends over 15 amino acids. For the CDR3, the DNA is TGTGCCTCATATAATTTGGGGACAGGCTCCTACGAGCAGTACTTC. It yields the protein CASYNLGTGSYEQYF.

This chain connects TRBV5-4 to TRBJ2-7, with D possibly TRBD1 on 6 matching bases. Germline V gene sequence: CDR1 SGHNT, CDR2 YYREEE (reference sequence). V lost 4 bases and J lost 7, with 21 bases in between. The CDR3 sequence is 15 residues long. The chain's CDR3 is CASSRTDSGDGEQYF. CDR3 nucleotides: TGTGCCAGCAGCCGTACCGATTCAGGGGATGGGGAGCAGTACTTC.

The CDR3 loop reads CATSPRGPPEVGTEAFF. The DNA of the CDR3 is TGTGCCACCAGCCCACGGGGGCCCCCGGAGGTGGGCACTGAAGCTTTCTTT. This chain links TRBV15 with TRBJ1-1; a weak D match, TRBD1 (6 bases). The CDR3 covers 17 residues. Trimming pared 5 bases from V and 4 bases from J, leaving 23 bases between. Germline values: CDR1 LNHNV, CDR2 YYDKDF (reference sequence).

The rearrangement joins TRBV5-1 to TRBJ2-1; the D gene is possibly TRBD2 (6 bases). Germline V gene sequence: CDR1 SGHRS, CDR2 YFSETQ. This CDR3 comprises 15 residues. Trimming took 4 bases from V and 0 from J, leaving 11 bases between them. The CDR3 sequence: CASSIAESSYNEQFF. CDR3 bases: TGCGCCAGCAGCATAGCGGAAAGCTCCTACAATGAGCAGTTCTTC.

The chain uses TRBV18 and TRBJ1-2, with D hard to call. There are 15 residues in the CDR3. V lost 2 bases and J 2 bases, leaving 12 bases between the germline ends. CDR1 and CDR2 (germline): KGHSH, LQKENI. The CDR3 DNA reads TGTGCCAGCTCACCAGTGAGGGATGGCAACTATGGCTACACCTTC. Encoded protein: CASSPVRDGNYGYTF.

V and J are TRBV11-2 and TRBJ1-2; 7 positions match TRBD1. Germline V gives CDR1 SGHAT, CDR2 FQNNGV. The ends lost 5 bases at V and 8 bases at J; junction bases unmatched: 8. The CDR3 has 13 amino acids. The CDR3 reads CASSPGQEWGYTF. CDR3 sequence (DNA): TGTGCCAGCAGCCCCGGACAGGAGTGGGGCTACACCTTC.

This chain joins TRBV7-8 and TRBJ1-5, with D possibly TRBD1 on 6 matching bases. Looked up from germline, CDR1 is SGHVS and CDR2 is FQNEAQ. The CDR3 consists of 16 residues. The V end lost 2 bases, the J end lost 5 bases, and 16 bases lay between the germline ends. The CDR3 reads CASSLTVDRFYQPQHF. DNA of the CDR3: TGTGCCAGCAGCTTAACAGTAGACAGGTTCTATCAGCCCCAGCATTTT.

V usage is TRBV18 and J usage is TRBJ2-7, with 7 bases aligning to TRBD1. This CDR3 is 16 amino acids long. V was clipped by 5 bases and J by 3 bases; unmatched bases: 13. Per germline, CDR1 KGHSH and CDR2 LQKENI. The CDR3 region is CASSLRGQAIRYEQYF. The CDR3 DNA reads TGTGCCAGCTCATTACGAGGACAGGCGATTCGCTACGAGCAGTACTTC.

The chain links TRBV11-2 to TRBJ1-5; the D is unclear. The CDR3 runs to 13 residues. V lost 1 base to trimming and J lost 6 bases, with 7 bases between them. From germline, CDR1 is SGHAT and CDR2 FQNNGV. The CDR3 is CASSLVGSQPQHF. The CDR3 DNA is TGTGCCAGCAGCTTAGTGGGGAGTCAGCCCCAGCATTTT.

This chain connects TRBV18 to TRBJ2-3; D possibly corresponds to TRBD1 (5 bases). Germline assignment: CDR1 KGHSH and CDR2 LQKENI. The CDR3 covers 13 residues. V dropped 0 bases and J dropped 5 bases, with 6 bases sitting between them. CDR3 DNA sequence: TGTGCCAGCTCACCACCTACAGGAGATACGCAGTATTTT. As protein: CASSPPTGDTQYF.

CDR3 DNA sequence: TGTGCCATCAGTGAGTCGTTGAGGACAGGCAGTGAAGCTTTCTTT. As protein: CAISESLRTGSEAFF. The gene calls are TRBV10-3 and TRBJ1-1, with 7 bases aligning to TRBD1. V lost 0 bases to trimming and J lost 7 bases; unmatched junction nucleotides: 8. Germline V lookup: CDR1 ENHRY, CDR2 SYGVKD. The CDR3 is 15 amino acids.

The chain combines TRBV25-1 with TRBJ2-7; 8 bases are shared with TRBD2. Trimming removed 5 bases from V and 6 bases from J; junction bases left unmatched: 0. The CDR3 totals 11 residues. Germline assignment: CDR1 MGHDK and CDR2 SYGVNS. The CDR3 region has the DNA TGTGCCAGCAGTCGGGGGGGCGAGCAGTACTTC. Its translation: CASSRGGEQYF.

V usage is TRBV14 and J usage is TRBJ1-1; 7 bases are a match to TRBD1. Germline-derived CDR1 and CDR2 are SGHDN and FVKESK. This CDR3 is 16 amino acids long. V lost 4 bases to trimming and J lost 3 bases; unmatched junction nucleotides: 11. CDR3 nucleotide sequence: TGTGCCAGCAGCCGCGGACAGGTTGCATGGGACACTGAAGCTTTCTTT. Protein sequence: CASSRGQVAWDTEAFF.

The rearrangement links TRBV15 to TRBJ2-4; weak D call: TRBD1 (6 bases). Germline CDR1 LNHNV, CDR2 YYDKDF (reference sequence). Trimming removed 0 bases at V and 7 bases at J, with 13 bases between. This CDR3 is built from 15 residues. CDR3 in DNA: TGTGCCACCAGCAGAGATAGGTCAGGGGCGAACATTCAGTACTTC. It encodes CATSRDRSGANIQYF.

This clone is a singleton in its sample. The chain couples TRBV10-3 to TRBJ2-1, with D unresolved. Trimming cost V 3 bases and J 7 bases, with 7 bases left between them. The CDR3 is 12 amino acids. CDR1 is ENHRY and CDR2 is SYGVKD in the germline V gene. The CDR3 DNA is TGTGCCATCAGTGACCTCCGAAATGAGCAGTTCTTC. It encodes CAISDLRNEQFF.

The CDR3 here is CASSVKGNTEAFF. The CDR3 coding sequence is TGTGCCAGCTCAGTAAAAGGGAACACTGAAGCTTTCTTT. V usage is TRBV18 and J usage is TRBJ1-1; D not certain. Germline CDR1 is KGHSH and CDR2 is LQKENI. The CDR3 sequence is 13 residues long. V was shortened by 5 bases and J by 1 base, with 8 bases between the two germline ends. The variable domain in full, completed from reference TRBV18 and TRBJ1-1, reads NAGVMQNPRHLVRRRGQEARLRCSPMKGHSHVYWYRQLPEEGLKFMVYLQKENIIDESGMPKERFSAEFPKEGPSILRIQQVVRGDSAAYFCASSVKGNTEAFFGQGTRLTVV.

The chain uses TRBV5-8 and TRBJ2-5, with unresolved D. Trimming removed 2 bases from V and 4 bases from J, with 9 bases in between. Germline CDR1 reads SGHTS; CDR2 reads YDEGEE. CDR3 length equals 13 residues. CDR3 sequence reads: CASSLRTSETQYF. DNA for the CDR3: TGTGCCAGCAGCTTAAGAACGTCAGAGACCCAGTACTTC.

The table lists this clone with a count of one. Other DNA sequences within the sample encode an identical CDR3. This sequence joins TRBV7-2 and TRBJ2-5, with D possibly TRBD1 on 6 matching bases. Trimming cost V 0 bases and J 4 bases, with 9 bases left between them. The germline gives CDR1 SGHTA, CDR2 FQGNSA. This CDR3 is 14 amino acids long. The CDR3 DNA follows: TGTGCCAGCAGCTTAGCTGGGGGCGGAGAGACCCAGTACTTC. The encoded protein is CASSLAGGGETQYF.

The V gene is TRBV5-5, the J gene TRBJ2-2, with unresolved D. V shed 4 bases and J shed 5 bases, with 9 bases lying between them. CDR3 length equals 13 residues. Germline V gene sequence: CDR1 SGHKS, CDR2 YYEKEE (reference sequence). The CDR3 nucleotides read TGTGCCAGCAGCCTGGTGGGGACCGGGGAGCTGTTTTTT. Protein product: CASSLVGTGELFF.

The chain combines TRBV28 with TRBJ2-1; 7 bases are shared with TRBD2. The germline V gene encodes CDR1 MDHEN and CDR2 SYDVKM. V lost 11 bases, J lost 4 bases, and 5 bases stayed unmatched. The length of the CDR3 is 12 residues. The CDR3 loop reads CAGGDSYNEQFF. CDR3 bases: TGTGCCGGGGGGGACTCGTACAATGAGCAGTTCTTC.

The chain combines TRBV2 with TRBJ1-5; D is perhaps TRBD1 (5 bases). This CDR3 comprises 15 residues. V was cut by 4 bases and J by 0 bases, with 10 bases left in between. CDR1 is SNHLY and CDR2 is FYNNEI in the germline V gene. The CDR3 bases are TGTGCCAGCAGTGTTTCGGGGCTTAGCAATCAGCCCCAGCATTTT. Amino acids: CASSVSGLSNQPQHF.

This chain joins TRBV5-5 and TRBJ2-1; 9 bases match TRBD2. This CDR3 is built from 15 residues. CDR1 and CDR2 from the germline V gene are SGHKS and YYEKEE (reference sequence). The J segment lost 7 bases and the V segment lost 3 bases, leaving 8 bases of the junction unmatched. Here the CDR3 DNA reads TGTGCCAGCAGCTACCGGAGTAGCGGGAGTAATGAGCAGTTCTTC. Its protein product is CASSYRSSGSNEQFF.

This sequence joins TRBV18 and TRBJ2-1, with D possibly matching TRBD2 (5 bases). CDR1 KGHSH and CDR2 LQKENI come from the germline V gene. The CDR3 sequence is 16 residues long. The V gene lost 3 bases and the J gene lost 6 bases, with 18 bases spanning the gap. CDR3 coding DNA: TGTGCCAGCTCACCCTTTCGACTACGGAGTAGCAATGAGCAGTTCTTC. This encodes CASSPFRLRSSNEQFF. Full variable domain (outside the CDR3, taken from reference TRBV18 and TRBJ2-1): NAGVMQNPRHLVRRRGQEARLRCSPMKGHSHVYWYRQLPEEGLKFMVYLQKENIIDESGMPKERFSAEFPKEGPSILRIQQVVRGDSAAYFCASSPFRLRSSNEQFFGPGTRLTVL.

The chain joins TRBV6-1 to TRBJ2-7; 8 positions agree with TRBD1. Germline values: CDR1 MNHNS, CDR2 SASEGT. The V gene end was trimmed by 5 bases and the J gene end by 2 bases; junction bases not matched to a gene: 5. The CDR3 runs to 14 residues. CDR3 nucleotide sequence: TGTGCCAGCAGTAAAGACAGGGGTCCCTACGAGCAGTACTTC. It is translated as CASSKDRGPYEQYF.